This T cell receptor (beta chain) was profiled in a study of vaccination and CD4 T cells after COVID-19. Details on this clonotype: The antigen remains unidentified.

The CDR3 length is 15 residues. The ends were cut back, 0 bases at V and 5 bases at J, with 11 bases in the middle. Germline loops: CDR1 MNHEY, CDR2 SVGEGT. With the Oncomine TCR Beta short-read assay, DNA from cultured CD4+ T cells was sequenced. Each CDR3 protein gets one entry after TCRdb re-called the PCR reads with MiXCR. The sample holds about 19,000 distinct CDR3 sequences, roughly 55% seen once. The treatment was: roughly 10-day PBMC culture with coronavirus spike peptide pools or control peptides (ViraFEST assay). The sample here was CD4+ T cells from blood, cultured in vitro, taken before SARS-CoV-2 vaccination. This clonotype originated in a human donor who had recovered from COVID-19. V and J are TRBV6-2 or TRBV6-3 and TRBJ1-5; no reliable D call. CDR3 sequence reads: CASSYSKKADQPQHF. The DNA for the CDR3 is TGTGCCAGCAGTTACTCGAAAAAAGCTGATCAGCCCCAGCATTTT.